This TCR beta chain was documented in a study of long-term antiretroviral therapy in people with HIV. Overall study findings and caveats: Although diversity increased after ART, it remained lower than in transplant donor controls. Blood draws took place between the mid-2000s and the late 2010s and possibly involved older ART regimens. CDR3 length ranges were narrower in HIV repertoires than in controls.

As for this clone: What it recognizes is unknown.

This was the immunoSEQ v3.0 assay at survey level. Only in-frame clones appear in the TCRdb table, and some are missing; sequencing was by immunoSEQ multiplex PCR. Counted here are about 36,000 clones, 80% occurring once; the ten biggest clones make up 5.8%. This CDR3 has 13 amino acids. Germline CDR1 is LNHDA and CDR2 is SQIVND (reference sequence). V gave up 7 bases and J gave up 6 bases, with 16 bases separating them. The source was unsorted PBMCs, collected 3.4 years after starting antiretroviral therapy. The TCR originated in a man aged 25-45 years with HIV. This sequence joins TRBV19 and TRBJ2-7, with D perhaps matching TRBD2 (6 bases). CDR3 sequence reads: CASKRVPYREQYF. CDR3 DNA sequence: TGTGCCAGTAAGCGGGTCCCGTATCGCGAGCAGTACTTC. Together with reference TRBV19 and TRBJ2-7, the CDR3 gives the full variable domain: DGGITQSPKYLFRKEGQNVTLSCEQNLNHDAMYWYRQDPGQGLRLIYYSQIVNDFQKGDIAEGYSVSREKKESFPLTVTSAQKNPTAFYLCASKRVPYREQYFGPGTRLTVT.